The sequence of this T cell receptor beta chain was determined in a study of T cells after posttransplantation cyclophosphamide. Study conclusions and caveats: Recipient CMV seropositivity and CMV reactivation strongly tracked TRB clonality. TRB overlap between skin or GI tissue T cells and blood was limited. Donor CD8+ memory clones often dominated recipient blood repertoires at later times.

The repertoire was sequenced with immunoSEQ multiplex PCR; TCRdb's copy has only in-frame clones and lacks some. Sampling found tens of thousands of clones, none seen once. Trimming removed 5 bases at V and 3 bases at J, with 14 bases between. Germline CDR1 and CDR2: SGHVS and FNYEAQ. The CDR3 has 14 residues. This clone has a count of ten or more. Its cognate antigen is unknown. Input material: PBMCs. The J gene is TRBJ2-7, the V gene TRBV7-6; weak D call: TRBD1 (5 bases). The source is a man aged 50-60 years in good health, CMV-negative, and a related stem cell transplant donor. The CDR3 region is CASSPQENFYEQYF. The DNA for the CDR3 is TGTGCCAGCAGCCCACAGGAGAACTTCTACGAGCAGTACTTC.